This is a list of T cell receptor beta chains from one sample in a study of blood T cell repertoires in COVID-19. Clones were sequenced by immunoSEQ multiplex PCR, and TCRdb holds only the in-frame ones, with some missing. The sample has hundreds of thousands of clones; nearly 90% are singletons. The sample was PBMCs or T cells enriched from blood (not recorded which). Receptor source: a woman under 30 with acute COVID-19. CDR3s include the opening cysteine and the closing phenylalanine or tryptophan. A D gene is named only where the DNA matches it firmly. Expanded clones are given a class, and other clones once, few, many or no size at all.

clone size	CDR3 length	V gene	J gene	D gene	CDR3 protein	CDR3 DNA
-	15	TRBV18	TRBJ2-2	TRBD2	CASSSREAVTGELFF	TGTGCCAGCTCCTCGCGGGAGGCGGTAACCGGGGAGCTGTTTTTT
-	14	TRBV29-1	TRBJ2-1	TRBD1	CSVEDPGQGNEQFF	TGCAGCGTTGAAGATCCGGGACAGGGTAATGAGCAGTTCTTC
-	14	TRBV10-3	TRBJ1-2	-	CAISEIREDYGYTF	TGTGCCATCAGTGAGATCAGGGAAGACTATGGCTACACCTTC
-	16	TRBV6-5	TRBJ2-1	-	CASSYLGTGAYNEQFF	TGTGCCAGCAGTTACTTGGGGACTGGAGCCTACAATGAGCAGTTCTTC
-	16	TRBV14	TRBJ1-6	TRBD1	CASSPRDSSYNSPLHF	TGTGCCAGCAGCCCCCGGGACAGCTCCTATAATTCACCCCTCCACTTT
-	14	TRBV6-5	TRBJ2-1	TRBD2	CASRSGLAVGEQFF	TGTGCCAGCAGATCCGGACTAGCGGTTGGTGAGCAGTTCTTC
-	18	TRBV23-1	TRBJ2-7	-	CASSHQLRDTKFSYEQYF	TGCGCCAGCAGTCACCAACTCCGGGACACCAAATTTTCCTACGAGCAGTACTTC
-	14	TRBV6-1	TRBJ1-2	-	CASSELGQSYGYTF	TGTGCCAGCAGTGAACTCGGACAGTCCTATGGCTACACCTTC
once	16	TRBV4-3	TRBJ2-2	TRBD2	CASSQELAGNTGELFF	TGCGCCAGCAGCCAAGAACTAGCGGGAAATACCGGGGAGCTGTTTTTT
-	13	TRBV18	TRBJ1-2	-	CASSPGPDYGYTF	TGTGCCAGCTCACCAGGGCCCGACTATGGCTACACCTTC
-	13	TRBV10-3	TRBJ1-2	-	CATPRAVGDGYTF	TGTGCCACCCCCCGGGCGGTCGGGGATGGCTACACCTTC
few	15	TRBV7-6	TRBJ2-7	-	CASSLVRGSSAEQYF	TGTGCCAGCAGCTTAGTTCGGGGGAGCTCTGCCGAGCAGTACTTC
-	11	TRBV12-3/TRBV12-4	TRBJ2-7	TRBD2	CASSETSFQYF	TGTGCCAGCAGTGAGACTAGCTTTCAGTACTTC
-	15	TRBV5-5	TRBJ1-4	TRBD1	CASSAQGAPNEKLFF	TGTGCCAGCAGCGCACAGGGGGCGCCTAATGAAAAACTGTTTTTT
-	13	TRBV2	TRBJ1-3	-	CASSVGLGNTIYF	TGTGCCAGCAGTGTGGGCCTTGGAAACACCATATATTTT
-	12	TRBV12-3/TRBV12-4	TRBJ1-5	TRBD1	CASKTGGQPQHF	TGTGCCAGCAAAACAGGGGGTCAGCCCCAGCATTTT
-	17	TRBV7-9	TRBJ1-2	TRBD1	CASSLVVGTGRGYGYTF	TGTGCCAGCAGCTTAGTGGTCGGGACAGGGCGCGGGTATGGCTACACCTTC
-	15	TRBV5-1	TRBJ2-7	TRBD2	CASSYKPRGEGEQYF	TGCGCCAGCAGCTACAAGCCTCGAGGGGAGGGCGAGCAGTACTTC
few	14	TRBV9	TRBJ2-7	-	CASSVGLLSNEQYF	TGTGCCAGCAGCGTAGGACTCCTCAGCAACGAGCAGTACTTC
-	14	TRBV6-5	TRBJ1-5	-	CASRVRQGNQPQHF	TGTGCCAGCAGGGTGCGACAGGGCAATCAGCCCCAGCATTTT
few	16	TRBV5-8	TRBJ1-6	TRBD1	CASSVRDRVVSSPLHF	TGTGCCAGCAGCGTCCGGGACAGGGTCGTGAGTTCACCCCTCCACTTT
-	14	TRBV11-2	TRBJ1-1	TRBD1	CASSGGQGRTEAFF	TGTGCCAGCAGCGGGGGACAGGGAAGGACTGAAGCTTTCTTT
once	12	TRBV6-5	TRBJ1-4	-	CASSTYGEKLFF	TGTGCCAGCAGTACGTATGGCGAAAAACTGTTTTTT